This TCR beta chain was sequenced in a study of blood T cell repertoires in COVID-19. About the research overall: PBMCs, B-cell-depleted T cells, or T cells were the source of the cDNA or gDNA that made up the material.

The table came from immunoSEQ multiplex PCR; TCRdb's copy has only in-frame clones and leaves some out. The sample records tens of thousands of clones, roughly nine tenths being singletons. The germline CDR1 and CDR2 sequences are LGHDT and YNNKEL (reference sequence). The CDR3 has 14 amino acids. V lost 4 bases, J lost 8 bases, and 6 bases stayed unmatched. The chain employs TRBV3-1 (or the pseudogene TRBV3-2) and TRBJ1-2, with 11 positions matching TRBD1. The sample consisted of peripheral blood. This TCR came from a man in his fifties or sixties with COVID-19, enrolled during active disease. CDR3 amino acids: CASSRRDRGTGYTF. CDR3 bases: TGTGCCAGCAGCCGGAGGGACAGGGGGACGGGCTACACCTTC.